This T cell receptor beta chain emerged from a study of PD-1 blockade in classical Hodgkin lymphoma. The wider study: Intravenous nivolumab at 3 mg/kg was given to patients every 2 weeks.

Germline values: CDR1 LNHNV, CDR2 YYDKDF (reference sequence). This CDR3 contains 16 residues. Trimming cost V 4 bases and J 0 bases; bases outside gene matches: 6. The protocol was immunoSEQ multiplex PCR, while the TCRdb copy is restricted to in-frame clones and leaves out a portion. Here the sample spans about 7,900 clones, approximately 80% being singletons. The time point denotes: cycle 4 day 1 (C4D1), after six to seven weeks of nivolumab. Every patient relapsed after autologous stem cell transplantation, and brentuximab vedotin exposure varied. This clonotype originated in a human donor with classical Hodgkin lymphoma. The sequencing used peripheral blood mononuclear cells (PBMCs), collected before the fourth cycle of nivolumab. This chain uses TRBV15 with TRBJ2-5; 9 bases are shared with TRBD1. CDR3 coding DNA: TGTGCCACCAGCACCGGGACAGGGCTAAACCAAGAGACCCAGTACTTC. Translating gives CATSTGTGLNQETQYF. Drawing the rest from reference TRBV15 and TRBJ2-5, the complete variable domain is DAMVIQNPRYQVTQFGKPVTLSCSQTLNHNVMYWYQQKSSQAPKLLFHYYDKDFNNEADTPDNFQSRRPNTSFCFLDIRSPGLGDTAMYLCATSTGTGLNQETQYFGPGTRLLVL.